Sequencing of this T cell receptor (beta chain) was carried out in a study of shared clonotypes between healthy human individuals. This clone was counted once. The CDR3 has 18 amino acids. Germline lookup yields CDR1 SGHRS and CDR2 YFSETQ. Trimming at V came to 0 bases and at J to 2 bases, leaving 8 bases not matched to a gene. The assay was carried out at the deep level. Generated by immunoSEQ multiplex PCR, the TCRdb table keeps only in-frame clones and is missing some. The sample lists approximately 530,000 clones, 90% to 97% seen once, with 0.06% in the top ten. The chain employs TRBV5-1 and TRBJ2-1; 10 positions match TRBD2. The TCR was taken from a woman aged 25 to 39 in good health. Sequences were obtained from naive CD4+ T cells sorted from blood. Subset meaning: CD45RA+ positively selected. The CDR3 here is CASSLGGLAGVPYNEQFF. As DNA, the CDR3 is TGCGCCAGCAGCTTGGGGGGTCTAGCGGGAGTCCCCTACAATGAGCAGTTCTTC.